The 20 T cell receptor beta chains listed next were all sequenced from one sample in a study of T cell responses to AZD1222 COVID-19 vaccine. Produced via immunoSEQ multiplex PCR; TCRdb's table is partial and in-frame only. The data show approximately 120,000 clones, with 88% seen just once and 9.5% to 15% held by the top ten. Sequencing was performed on peripheral blood, taken on day 0 of MenACWY control vaccination. These receptors originate from an adult in good health.

The chain employs TRBV9 and TRBJ1-6; D is ambiguous. CDR1 is SGDLS, CDR2 YYNGEE, per germline. The CDR3 totals 15 residues. The V and J ends lost 0 bases and 3 bases respectively, with 7 bases between them. The DNA of the CDR3 is TGTGCCAGCAGCGTAGGGGAACTCTATAATTCACCCCTCCACTTT. The encoded protein is CASSVGELYNSPLHF. Full variable domain (rest looked up from reference TRBV9 and TRBJ1-6): DSGVTQTPKHLITATGQRVTLRCSPRSGDLSVYWYQQSLDQGLQFLIQYYNGEERAKGNILERFSAQQFPDLHSELNLSSLELGDSALYFCASSVGELYNSPLHFGNGTRLTVT.

In this sample, this clone turned up once. The chain has TRBV28 and TRBJ1-5; TRBD1 matches at 8 bases. CDR1 is MDHEN, CDR2 SYDVKM, per germline. Trimming cost V 6 bases and J 6 bases; bases outside gene matches: 7. This CDR3 is built from 14 residues. CDR3 coding DNA: TGTGCCAGCAGGCCGGACAGGGAGGGTCAGCCCCAGCATTTT. This encodes CASRPDREGQPQHF. Full variable domain (rest looked up from reference TRBV28 and TRBJ1-5): DVKVTQSSRYLVKRTGEKVFLECVQDMDHENMFWYRQDPGLGLRLIYFSYDVKMKEKGDIPEGYSVSREKKERFSLILESASTNQTSMYLCASRPDREGQPQHFGDGTRLSIL.

This rearrangement joins TRBV4-2 to TRBJ2-2; D ambiguous. CDR1 is LGHNA and CDR2 is YNFKEQ in the germline V gene. The length of the CDR3 is 15 residues. Deletions cut 0 bases from V and 3 bases from J, with 8 bases between. The CDR3 DNA sequence: TGTGCCAGCAGCCAAGAGTTCGGCTACACCGGGGAGCTGTTTTTT. This gives the protein CASSQEFGYTGELFF.

This sequence joins TRBV3-1 (or the pseudogene TRBV3-2) and TRBJ1-2; 7 nucleotides agree with TRBD1. The CDR3 has 15 amino acids. J gave up 4 bases and V 2 bases, and 7 bases lay outside the gene matches. The germline CDR1 and CDR2 sequences are LGHDT and YNNKEL (reference sequence). The CDR3 loop reads CASSQLPTGSYGYTF. CDR3 in DNA: TGTGCCAGCAGCCAACTACCGACAGGGAGCTATGGCTACACCTTC.

The chain carries TRBV28 and TRBJ1-1; no clear D gene. Trimming shortened V by 5 bases and J by 2 bases, and 21 bases separated the two germline ends. This CDR3 is built from 17 residues. Germline CDR1 and CDR2: MDHEN and SYDVKM. CDR3 sequence reads: CASSHPALGQINTEAFF. DNA for the CDR3: TGTGCCAGCAGTCACCCGGCCCTTGGGCAAATTAACACTGAAGCTTTCTTT.

A single count supports this clone. The chain couples TRBV28 to TRBJ1-2; no definite D call. Germline V gene sequence: CDR1 MDHEN, CDR2 SYDVKM. V shed 8 bases and J shed 6 bases, with 13 bases lying between them. The CDR3 is 12 amino acids. CDR3 in DNA: TGTGCCAGCCAGACTGTTGTAGATGGCTACACCTTC. Protein: CASQTVVDGYTF.

The rearrangement uses TRBV7-2 and TRBJ2-1; 14 bases line up with TRBD2. V trimming: 1 base; J trimming: 1 base; junction bases outside the gene matches: 6. Germline values: CDR1 SGHTA, CDR2 FQGNSA. CDR3 length: 19 amino acids. The CDR3 nucleotides are TGTGCCAGCAGCTTAGGAGGGACTAGCGGGAGTAGGTCCTACAATGAGCAGTTCTTC. This gives the protein CASSLGGTSGSRSYNEQFF.

V and J are TRBV9 and TRBJ2-2; 8 nucleotides line up with TRBD2. The germline V gene has CDR1 SGDLS and CDR2 YYNGEE. V shed 2 bases, J shed 7 bases, and the junction held 13 bases outside the gene matches. This CDR3 contains 17 residues. This CDR3 is CASSVSGREVAGGELFF. CDR3 in DNA: TGTGCCAGCAGCGTGTCTGGGCGGGAGGTCGCTGGCGGGGAGCTGTTTTTT. The full variable domain, completed using reference TRBV9 and TRBJ2-2, is DSGVTQTPKHLITATGQRVTLRCSPRSGDLSVYWYQQSLDQGLQFLIQYYNGEERAKGNILERFSAQQFPDLHSELNLSSLELGDSALYFCASSVSGREVAGGELFFGEGSRLTVL.

The J gene is TRBJ1-5, the V gene TRBV19; D is unresolved. V lost 5 bases to trimming and J lost 4 bases, with 18 bases between them. Germline lookup yields CDR1 LNHDA and CDR2 SQIVND (reference sequence). The CDR3 contains 16 residues. The CDR3 sequence: CASSPYRTERNQPQHF. In nucleotides, the CDR3 is TGTGCCAGTAGTCCCTACCGGACGGAGCGGAATCAGCCCCAGCATTTT.

The genes are TRBV30 and TRBJ1-6; D is uncertain. V lost 6 bases and J 8 bases, leaving 14 bases between the germline ends. CDR1 GTSNPN and CDR2 SVGIG come from the germline V gene (reference sequence). There are 13 residues in the CDR3. CDR3 DNA sequence: TGTGCCTGTAATGGGCCGGCCGATTCACCCCTCCACTTT. Protein product: CACNGPADSPLHF.

The chain has TRBV30 and TRBJ1-3; TRBD1 is a possible D gene (5 bases). CDR1 is GTSNPN and CDR2 is SVGIG in the germline V gene (reference sequence). The CDR3 is 19 amino acids. V lost 0 bases, J lost 0 bases, and 21 bases lay in between. The CDR3 DNA reads as TGTGCCTGGAGTGTGTTTGGGGGGGACCTTACCAACTCTGGAAACACCATATATTTT. Amino acids: CAWSVFGGDLTNSGNTIYF.

The rearrangement links TRBV19 to TRBJ2-7, with D perhaps TRBD1 (6 bases). The V gene's germline CDR1 is LNHDA and CDR2 SQIVND (reference sequence). CDR3 length: 15 amino acids. Trimming took 5 bases from V and 4 from J, leaving 18 bases between them. This CDR3 reads CASSFKGDRRYEQYF. DNA for the CDR3: TGTGCCAGTAGTTTCAAGGGGGACCGACGATACGAGCAGTACTTC.

The chain is built from TRBV4-3 and TRBJ1-2; D is possibly TRBD1 (5 bases). The CDR3 is made up of 15 amino acids. Germline values: CDR1 LGHNA, CDR2 YSLEER. V was shortened by 0 bases and J by 8 bases, with 16 bases between the two germline ends. CDR3 sequence: CASSQDAYAGGGYTF. Written as DNA, the CDR3 is TGCGCCAGCAGCCAAGATGCCTACGCCGGGGGAGGCTACACCTTC.

The chain carries TRBV9 and TRBJ1-1; TRBD1 agrees at 7 bases. Germline V CDR1 and CDR2: SGDLS, YYNGEE. V lost 3 bases and J lost 0; bases outside the gene matches: 5. This CDR3 is built from 15 residues. The CDR3 coding sequence is TGTGCCAGCAGCGCTGGGGACAGTCTGAACACTGAAGCTTTCTTT. This codes for CASSAGDSLNTEAFF.

The chain recombines TRBV19 with TRBJ1-2; 7 nucleotides match TRBD1. CDR1 is LNHDA and CDR2 is SQIVND in the germline V gene (reference sequence). Unmatched junction bases numbered 18, after V lost 3 bases and J lost 8 bases. There are 17 residues in the CDR3. As DNA, the CDR3 is TGTGCCAGTAGTATTGATGCCGAAGACAGGGTATCGTACGGCTACACCTTC. Protein: CASSIDAEDRVSYGYTF.

The chain joins TRBV19 to TRBJ2-2; 7 bases agree with TRBD1. After removal of 7 bases from V and 7 bases from J, the junction contained 12 bases not matched to a gene. The CDR3 totals 15 residues. Germline V CDR1 and CDR2: LNHDA, SQIVND (reference sequence). As DNA, the CDR3 is TGTGCCAGTATAAGACAGGGCCAGTCGGGCGGGGAGCTGTTTTTT. It encodes CASIRQGQSGGELFF.

This clone was seen once. The CDR3, as DNA: TGTGCCAGCAGTGAGGCGAGCGGGGGAGGGTTAGTTAGGAATGAGCAGTTCTTC. Translated, it gives CASSEASGGGLVRNEQFF. This sequence joins TRBV2 and TRBJ2-1; TRBD2 aligns across 8 bases. Trimming cost V 3 bases and J 7 bases; bases outside gene matches: 17. CDR3 size: 18 residues. CDR1 and CDR2 (germline): SNHLY, FYNNEI.

This sequence joins TRBV30 and TRBJ1-1, with TRBD1 matching over 7 bases. The CDR3 is 11 residues long. Germline CDR1 GTSNPN, CDR2 SVGIG (reference sequence). Trimming cost V 3 bases and J 8 bases; bases outside gene matches: 3. CDR3: CAWRGGLEAFF. CDR3 nucleotide sequence: TGTGCCTGGAGAGGGGGCCTGGAAGCTTTCTTT. The entire variable domain, with the rest obtained from reference TRBV30 and TRBJ1-1, is as follows: SQTIHQWPATLVQPVGSPLSLECTVEGTSNPNLYWYRQAAGRGLQLLFYSVGIGQISSEVPQNLSASRPQDRQFILSSKKLLLSDSGFYLCAWRGGLEAFFGQGTRLTVV.

This chain links TRBV30 with TRBJ2-6, with 9 nucleotides matching TRBD1. After removal of 2 bases from V and 0 bases from J, the junction contained 8 bases not matched to a gene. This CDR3 has 18 amino acids. In germline, CDR1 is GTSNPN, CDR2 SVGIG (reference sequence). The DNA of the CDR3 is TGTGCCTGGAGTAGGGACAGGGTAAAAAACTCTGGGGCCAACGTCCTGACTTTC. Its translation is CAWSRDRVKNSGANVLTF. The full variable domain, rest sourced from reference TRBV30 and TRBJ2-6, is SQTIHQWPATLVQPVGSPLSLECTVEGTSNPNLYWYRQAAGRGLQLLFYSVGIGQISSEVPQNLSASRPQDRQFILSSKKLLLSDSGFYLCAWSRDRVKNSGANVLTFGAGSRLTVL.

V gene TRBV28 combines with J gene TRBJ1-5; TRBD1 might be the D (5 bases). CDR3 length equals 13 residues. Germline V lookup: CDR1 MDHEN, CDR2 SYDVKM. With 6 bases removed from V and 2 bases from J, the gap between germline ends came to 8 bases. CDR3 residues: CASREGGNQPQHF. DNA of the CDR3: TGTGCCAGCAGAGAAGGGGGCAATCAGCCCCAGCATTTT.